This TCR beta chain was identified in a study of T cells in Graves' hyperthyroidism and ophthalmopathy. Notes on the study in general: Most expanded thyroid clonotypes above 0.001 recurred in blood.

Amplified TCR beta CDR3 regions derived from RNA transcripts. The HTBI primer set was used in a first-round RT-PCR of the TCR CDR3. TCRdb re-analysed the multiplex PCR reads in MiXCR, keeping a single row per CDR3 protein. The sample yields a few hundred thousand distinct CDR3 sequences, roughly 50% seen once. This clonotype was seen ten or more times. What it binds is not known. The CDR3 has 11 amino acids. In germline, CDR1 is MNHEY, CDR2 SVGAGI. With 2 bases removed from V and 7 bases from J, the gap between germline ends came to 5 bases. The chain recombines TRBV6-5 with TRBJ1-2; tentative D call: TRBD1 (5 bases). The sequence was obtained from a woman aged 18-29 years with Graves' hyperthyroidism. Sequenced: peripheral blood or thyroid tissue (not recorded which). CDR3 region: CASSYRGGYTF. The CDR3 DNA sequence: TGTGCCAGCAGTTACAGGGGTGGCTACACCTTC.